This TCR beta chain was observed in a study of Ad26.COV2.S vaccination and SARS-CoV-2 variants. Overall study context: Donor had been placed in the Ad26.COV2.S arm of the COV1001 trial.

V was shortened by 4 bases and J by 6 bases, with 14 bases between the two germline ends. This CDR3 region has 14 residues. Germline values: CDR1 SGHDT, CDR2 YYEEEE. The method was immunoSEQ multiplex PCR; TCRdb's version includes in-frame clones alone and lacks a portion of them. The sample holds around 380,000 clones, more than 85% seen once. Treatment of the sample: around 19 received Ad26.COV2.S at low or high dose, single or two shots; several received placebo; per-sample allocation not given. At day 63 after the first vaccine or placebo injection, samples were drawn. This TCR was sampled from a person between 18 and 65 years old who received the Ad26.COV2.S COVID-19 vaccine or a placebo. The sample consisted of peripheral blood, taken in a trial of Ad26.COV2.S vaccine versus placebo. The chain carries TRBV5-6 and TRBJ2-1; possibly TRBD2 for D (5 bases). CDR3 in DNA: TGTGCCAGCAGCCCCCCCCCACTAGGCAATGAGCAGTTCTTC. Protein product: CASSPPPLGNEQFF.